Listed below are T cell receptor beta chains from one sample, sequenced in a study of cytomegalovirus exposure and HLA in healthy donors. Measured with immunoSEQ multiplex PCR; TCRdb has only the in-frame clones, and not every one. The sample yields around 67,000 clones, around 78% seen once. The sequencing sample was made of PBMCs. Source of these receptors: a young man in good health and CMV-seropositive. CDR3s include the opening cysteine and the closing phenylalanine or tryptophan. D genes are given only for firm matches. Rows may omit the clone size; those that give it use once, few, many or a size class.

D gene,J gene,clone size,V gene,CDR3 length,CDR3 DNA,CDR3 protein
TRBD1,TRBJ2-1,NA,TRBV6-5,15,TGTGCCAGCAGGCCAGGGGGCCAATCCTACAATGAGCAGTTCTTC,CASRPGGQSYNEQFF
TRBD2,TRBJ2-7,NA,TRBV4-2,16,TGTGCCAGCAGCCAAGCTACGGGACTAGCGGACTACGAGCAGTACTTC,CASSQATGLADYEQYF
TRBD1,TRBJ1-1,NA,TRBV14,15,TGTGCCAGCAGCCAGGCTCCGGGACAGGGGTTGGGTGCTTTCTTT,CASSQAPGQGLGAFF
TRBD2,TRBJ2-1,NA,TRBV7-6,17,TGTGCCAGCAGCCCTCGCCCTGAAGCGGGAGTCTACAATGAGCAGTTCTTC,CASSPRPEAGVYNEQFF
TRBD1,TRBJ1-1,few,TRBV28,14,TGTGCCAGCAGTTTAATAGTCGTGGGACAGGGGGCTTTCTTT,CASSLIVVGQGAFF
TRBD2,TRBJ2-7,NA,TRBV30,16,TGTGCCTGGAGCGTTGCCGGACTAGCGGGGACCTACGAGCAGTACTTC,CAWSVAGLAGTYEQYF
NA,TRBJ1-1,NA,TRBV2,13,TGTGCCAGCAGTGAAGGGGGCAACACTGAAGCTTTCTTT,CASSEGGNTEAFF
NA,TRBJ2-5,NA,TRBV11-2,15,TGTGCCAGCAGCTTAGGAGACAGGTTCCAAGAGACCCAGTACTTC,CASSLGDRFQETQYF
TRBD2,TRBJ2-1,NA,TRBV29-1,16,TGCAGCGTTGCCCTAGCGGGGGGGCCTACGTCTGGTGAGCAGTTCTTC,CSVALAGGPTSGEQFF
NA,TRBJ2-1,few,TRBV7-7,12,TGTGCCAGCAGTCCGGACAGTTATGAGCAGTTCTTC,CASSPDSYEQFF
TRBD1,TRBJ2-7,NA,TRBV10-2,16,TGCGCCAGCAGTAGGGTTGGGACAGGGGGCGTATACGAGCAGTACTTC,CASSRVGTGGVYEQYF
NA,TRBJ2-2,NA,TRBV9,13,TGTGCCAGCAGCGTACGCGGGAACGGGGAGCTGTTTTTT,CASSVRGNGELFF